The following is a T cell receptor beta chain sequence with its context. Antigen: not known. Germline V gives CDR1 KGHSH, CDR2 LQKENI. The CDR3 loop spans 15 amino acids. The ends were cut back, 5 bases at V and 3 bases at J, with 16 bases in the middle. This entry belongs to a study of T cell responses to AZD1222 COVID-19 vaccine. Pooled together were second doses at about 4 or about 12 weeks. Study-level findings and limits: The sample set comprised mostly white British donors with more females, and clonal diversity was possibly underestimated. Only 5 or 6 individuals given AZD1222 were seropositive at baseline. Nearly half of spike-specific TCRs reportedly go after variant regions that carry no mutations.

Produced via immunoSEQ multiplex PCR; TCRdb's table is partial and in-frame only. Of roughly 150,000 clones in the sample, 90% are singletons; the top ten hold about 5.9%. V is TRBV18 and J is TRBJ1-2, with D maybe TRBD1 (5 bases). The sample consisted of peripheral blood, taken 28 days after the second AZD1222 dose. This TCR was recovered from an adult who received the AZD1222 COVID-19 vaccine. The DNA for the CDR3 is TGTGCCAGCTCATTAATGACAGACGATCACTATGGCTACACCTTC. It codes for CASSLMTDDHYGYTF. Based on the CDR3 plus reference TRBV18 and TRBJ1-2, the full variable domain is NAGVMQNPRHLVRRRGQEARLRCSPMKGHSHVYWYRQLPEEGLKFMVYLQKENIIDESGMPKERFSAEFPKEGPSILRIQQVVRGDSAAYFCASSLMTDDHYGYTFGSGTRLTVV.